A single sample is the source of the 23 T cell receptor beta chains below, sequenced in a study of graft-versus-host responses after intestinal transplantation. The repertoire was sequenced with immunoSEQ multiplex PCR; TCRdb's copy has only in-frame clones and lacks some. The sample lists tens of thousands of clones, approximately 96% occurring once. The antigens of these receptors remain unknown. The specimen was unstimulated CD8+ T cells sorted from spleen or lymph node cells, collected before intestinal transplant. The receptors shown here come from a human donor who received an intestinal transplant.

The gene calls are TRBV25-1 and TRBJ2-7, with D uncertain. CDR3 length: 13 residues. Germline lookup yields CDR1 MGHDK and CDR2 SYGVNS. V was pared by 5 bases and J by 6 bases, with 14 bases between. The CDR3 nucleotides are TGTGCCAGCAGTCCCGGAGCTCTCGCCGAGCAGTACTTC. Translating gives CASSPGALAEQYF.

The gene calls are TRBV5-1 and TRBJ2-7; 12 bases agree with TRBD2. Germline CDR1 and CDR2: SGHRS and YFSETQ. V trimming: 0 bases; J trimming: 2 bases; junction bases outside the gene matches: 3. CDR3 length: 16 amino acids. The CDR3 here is CASSLVGLAGPYEQYF. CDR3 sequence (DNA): TGCGCCAGCAGCTTGGTCGGACTAGCGGGACCCTACGAGCAGTACTTC.

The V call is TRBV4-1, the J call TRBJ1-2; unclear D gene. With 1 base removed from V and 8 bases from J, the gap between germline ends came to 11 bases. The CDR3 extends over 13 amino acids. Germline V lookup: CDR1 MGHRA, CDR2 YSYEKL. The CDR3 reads CASSQVSGNGYTF. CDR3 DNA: TGCGCCAGCAGCCAAGTATCAGGAAACGGCTACACCTTC.

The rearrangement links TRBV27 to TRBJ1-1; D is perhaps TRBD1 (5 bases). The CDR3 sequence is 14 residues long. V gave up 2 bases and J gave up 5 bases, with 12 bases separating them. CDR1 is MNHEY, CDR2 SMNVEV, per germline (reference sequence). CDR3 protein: CASSLRDRSTEAFF. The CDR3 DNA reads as TGTGCCAGCAGTTTACGGGACCGCTCGACTGAAGCTTTCTTT.

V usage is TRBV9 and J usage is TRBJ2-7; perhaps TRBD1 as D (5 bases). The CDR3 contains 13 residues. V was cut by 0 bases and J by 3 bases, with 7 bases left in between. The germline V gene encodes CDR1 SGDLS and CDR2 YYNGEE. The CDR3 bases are TGTGCCAGCAGCGTAGGGACAAACTACGAGCAGTACTTC. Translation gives CASSVGTNYEQYF.

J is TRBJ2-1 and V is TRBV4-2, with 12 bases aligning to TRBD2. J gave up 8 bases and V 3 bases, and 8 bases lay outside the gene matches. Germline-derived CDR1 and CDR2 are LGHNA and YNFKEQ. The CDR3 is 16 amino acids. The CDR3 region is CASSQASGRGFDEQFF. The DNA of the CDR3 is TGTGCCAGCAGCCAGGCTAGCGGGAGGGGCTTCGATGAGCAGTTCTTC.

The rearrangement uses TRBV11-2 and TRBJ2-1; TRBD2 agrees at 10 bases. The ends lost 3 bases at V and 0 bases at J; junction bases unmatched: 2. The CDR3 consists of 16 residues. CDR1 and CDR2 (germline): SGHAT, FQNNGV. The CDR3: CASSLGTSASYNEQFF. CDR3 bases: TGTGCCAGCAGCTTGGGGACTAGCGCCTCCTACAATGAGCAGTTCTTC.

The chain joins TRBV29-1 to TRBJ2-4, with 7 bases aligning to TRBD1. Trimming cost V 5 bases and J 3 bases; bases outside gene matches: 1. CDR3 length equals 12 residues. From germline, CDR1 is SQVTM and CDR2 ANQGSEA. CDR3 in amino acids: CSVWDSKNIQYF. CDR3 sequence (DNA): TGCAGCGTTTGGGACAGCAAAAACATTCAGTACTTC. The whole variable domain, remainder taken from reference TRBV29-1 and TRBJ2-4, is SAVISQKPSRDICQRGTSLTIQCQVDSQVTMMFWYRQQPGQSLTLIATANQGSEATYESGFVIDKFPISRPNLTFSTLTVSNMSPEDSSIYLCSVWDSKNIQYFGAGTRLSVL.

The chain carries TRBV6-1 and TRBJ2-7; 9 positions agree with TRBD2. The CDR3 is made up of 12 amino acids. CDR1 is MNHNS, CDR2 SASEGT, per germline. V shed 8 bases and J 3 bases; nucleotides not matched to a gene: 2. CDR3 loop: CASLSGSYEQYF. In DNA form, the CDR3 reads TGTGCCAGCCTTAGCGGGAGCTACGAGCAGTACTTC.

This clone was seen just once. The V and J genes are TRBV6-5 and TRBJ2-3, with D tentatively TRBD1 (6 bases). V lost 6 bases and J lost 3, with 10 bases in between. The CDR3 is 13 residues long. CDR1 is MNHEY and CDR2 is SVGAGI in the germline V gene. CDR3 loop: CASRLQGTDTQYF. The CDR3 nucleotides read TGTGCCAGCAGATTACAGGGTACAGATACGCAGTATTTT.

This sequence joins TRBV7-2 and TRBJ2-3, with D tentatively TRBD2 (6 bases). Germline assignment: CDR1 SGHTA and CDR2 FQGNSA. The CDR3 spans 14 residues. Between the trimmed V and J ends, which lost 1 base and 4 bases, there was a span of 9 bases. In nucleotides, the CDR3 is TGTGCCAGCAGCTTAGTCGGGAGTGCAGATACGCAGTATTTT. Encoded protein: CASSLVGSADTQYF.

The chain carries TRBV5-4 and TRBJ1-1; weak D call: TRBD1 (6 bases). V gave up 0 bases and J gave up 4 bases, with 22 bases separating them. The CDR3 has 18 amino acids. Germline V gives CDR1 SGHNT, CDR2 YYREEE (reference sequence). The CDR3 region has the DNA TGTGCCAGCAGCTTGGTCCTCTTACAGGGACGCCTGTGCACTGAAGCTTTCTTT. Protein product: CASSLVLLQGRLCTEAFF.

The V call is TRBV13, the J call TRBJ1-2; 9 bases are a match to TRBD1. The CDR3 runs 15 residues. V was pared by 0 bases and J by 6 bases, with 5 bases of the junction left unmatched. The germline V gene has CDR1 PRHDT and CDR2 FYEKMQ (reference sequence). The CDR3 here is CASSLGTGGADGYTF. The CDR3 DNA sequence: TGTGCCAGCAGCTTAGGCACAGGGGGCGCGGATGGCTACACCTTC.

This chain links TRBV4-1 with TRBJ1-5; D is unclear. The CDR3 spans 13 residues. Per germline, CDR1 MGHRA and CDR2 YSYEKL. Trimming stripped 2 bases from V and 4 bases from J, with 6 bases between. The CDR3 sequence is CASSQFGNQPQHF. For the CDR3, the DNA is TGCGCCAGCAGCCAATTTGGGAATCAGCCCCAGCATTTT.

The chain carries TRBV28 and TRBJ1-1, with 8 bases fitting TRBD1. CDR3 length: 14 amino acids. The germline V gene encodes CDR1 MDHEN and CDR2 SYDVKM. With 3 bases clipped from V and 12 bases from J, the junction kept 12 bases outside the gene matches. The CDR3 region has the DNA TGTGCCAGCAGTTTCCTGGCGATGGACAGGGCTACTTTCTTT. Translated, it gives CASSFLAMDRATFF.

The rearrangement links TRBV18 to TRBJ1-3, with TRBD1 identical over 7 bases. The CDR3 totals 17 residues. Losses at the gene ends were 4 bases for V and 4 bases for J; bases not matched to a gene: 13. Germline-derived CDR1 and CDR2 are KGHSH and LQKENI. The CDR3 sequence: CASSHSTGIHEGNTIYF. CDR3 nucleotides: TGTGCCAGCTCACACTCGACAGGGATCCATGAAGGAAACACCATATATTTT.

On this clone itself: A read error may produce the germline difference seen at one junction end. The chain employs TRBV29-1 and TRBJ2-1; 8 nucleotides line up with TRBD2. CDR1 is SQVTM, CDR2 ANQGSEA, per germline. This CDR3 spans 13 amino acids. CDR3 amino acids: CSAEREGHDEQFF. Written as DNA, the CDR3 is TGCAGCGCTGAACGGGAGGGCCACGATGAGCAGTTCTTC.

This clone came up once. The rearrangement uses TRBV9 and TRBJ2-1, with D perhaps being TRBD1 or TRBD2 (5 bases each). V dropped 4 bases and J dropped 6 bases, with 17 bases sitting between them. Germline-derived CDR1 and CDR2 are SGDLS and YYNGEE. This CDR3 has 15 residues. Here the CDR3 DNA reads TGTGCCAGCAGCCCCCGGAGAGGGGCGAGCAATGAGCAGTTCTTC. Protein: CASSPRRGASNEQFF.

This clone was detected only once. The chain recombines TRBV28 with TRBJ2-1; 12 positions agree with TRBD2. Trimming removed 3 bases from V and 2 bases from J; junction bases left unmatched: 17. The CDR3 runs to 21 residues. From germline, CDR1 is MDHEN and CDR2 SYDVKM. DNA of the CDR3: TGTGCCAGCAGTTTCGGGACTAGCGGGCCCAGGGTGGCTAAAACCTACAATGAGCAGTTCTTC. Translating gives CASSFGTSGPRVAKTYNEQFF.

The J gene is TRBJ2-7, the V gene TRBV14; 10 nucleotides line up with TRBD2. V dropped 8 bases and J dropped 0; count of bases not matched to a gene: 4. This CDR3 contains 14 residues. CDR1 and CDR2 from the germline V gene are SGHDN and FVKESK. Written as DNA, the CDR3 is TGTGCCAGCGGCCGGACTAGCGGCTCCTACGAGCAGTACTTC. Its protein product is CASGRTSGSYEQYF.

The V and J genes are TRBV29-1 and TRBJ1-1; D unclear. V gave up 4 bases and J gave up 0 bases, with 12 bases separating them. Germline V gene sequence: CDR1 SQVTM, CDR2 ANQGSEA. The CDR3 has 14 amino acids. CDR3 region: CSVGVGRLNTEAFF. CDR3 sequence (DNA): TGCAGCGTTGGGGTGGGGAGATTGAACACTGAAGCTTTCTTT. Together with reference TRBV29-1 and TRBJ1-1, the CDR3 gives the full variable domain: SAVISQKPSRDICQRGTSLTIQCQVDSQVTMMFWYRQQPGQSLTLIATANQGSEATYESGFVIDKFPISRPNLTFSTLTVSNMSPEDSSIYLCSVGVGRLNTEAFFGQGTRLTVV.

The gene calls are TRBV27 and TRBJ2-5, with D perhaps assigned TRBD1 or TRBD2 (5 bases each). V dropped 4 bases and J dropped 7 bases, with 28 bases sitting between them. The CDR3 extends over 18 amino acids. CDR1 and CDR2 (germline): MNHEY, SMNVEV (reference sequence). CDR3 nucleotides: TGTGCCAGCAGTTCTAACGAAAAATTAAGGGACGCCCGGCGGACCCAGTACTTC. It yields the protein CASSSNEKLRDARRTQYF.

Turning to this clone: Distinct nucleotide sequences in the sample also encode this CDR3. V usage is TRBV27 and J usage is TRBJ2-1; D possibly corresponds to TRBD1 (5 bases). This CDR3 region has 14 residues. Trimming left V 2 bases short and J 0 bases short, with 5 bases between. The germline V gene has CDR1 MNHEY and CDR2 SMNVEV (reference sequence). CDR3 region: CASSLDSSYNEQFF. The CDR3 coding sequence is TGTGCCAGCAGTTTAGACAGCTCCTACAATGAGCAGTTCTTC.